This T cell receptor (beta chain) originates from a study of T cell changes during pregnancy in multiple sclerosis. The CDR3 is made up of 14 amino acids. CDR1 and CDR2 from the germline V gene are SGHRS and YFSETQ. Trimming pared 2 bases from V and 4 bases from J, leaving 9 bases between. Data came from immunoSEQ multiplex PCR; TCRdb stores just in-frame clones and leaves some out. Here the sample spans roughly 50,000 clones, almost 95% being singletons. The specimen comprised CD4+ T cells from peripheral blood mononuclear cells, sampled in the third trimester of pregnancy. The source of this sequence is a female donor with multiple sclerosis, enrolled in a pregnancy study. J is TRBJ1-4 and V is TRBV5-1, with D perhaps matching TRBD1 (6 bases). CDR3 residues: CASSLTGINEKLFF. The CDR3 DNA sequence: TGCGCCAGCAGCTTAACAGGGATTAATGAAAAACTGTTTTTT.